A single sample is the source of the 15 T cell receptor beta chains below, sequenced in a study of graft-versus-host responses after intestinal transplantation. Clones were read by immunoSEQ multiplex PCR, and TCRdb kept only the in-frame ones, dropping some. The sample has 99,000 or so clones, 85% to 95% seen once. Antigens of these TCRs are unknown. The input for sequencing was unstimulated CD8+ T cells sorted from spleen or lymph node cells, taken before transplant. The receptors shown here come from a human donor who was the organ donor for an intestinal transplant.

The V call is TRBV11-3, the J call TRBJ2-7; possibly TRBD1 for D (6 bases). Germline CDR1 and CDR2: SGHNT and YENEEA. Trimming cost V 1 base and J 3 bases, with 7 bases left between them. The CDR3 spans 13 residues. CDR3 loop: CASSLATGYEQYF. As DNA, the CDR3 is TGTGCCAGCAGCTTAGCGACAGGCTACGAGCAGTACTTC. Using reference TRBV11-3 and TRBJ2-7 for the parts outside the CDR3, the full variable domain is EAGVVQSPRYKIIEKKQPVAFWCNPISGHNTLYWYLQNLGQGPELLIRYENEEAVDDSQLPKDRFSAERLKGVDSTLKIQPAELGDSAVYLCASSLATGYEQYFGPGTRLTVT.

This clone occurred a few times. The CDR3 bases are TGTGCCAGCAGTGTTAATAGCGCCAGAGCTAGCTCCTACAATGAGCAGTTCTTC. Protein product: CASSVNSARASSYNEQFF. The gene calls are TRBV2 and TRBJ2-1, with a tentative D call TRBD2 (5 bases). Germline V gene lookup returns CDR1 SNHLY and CDR2 FYNNEI. The CDR3 sequence is 18 residues long. Trimming pared 4 bases from V and 0 bases from J, leaving 19 bases between. The variable domain in full, with the rest retrieved from reference TRBV2 and TRBJ2-1, is EPEVTQTPSHQVTQMGQEVILRCVPISNHLYFYWYRQILGQKVEFLVSFYNNEISEKSEIFDDQFSVERPDGSNFTLKIRSTKLEDSAMYFCASSVNSARASSYNEQFFGPGTRLTVL.

The rearrangement uses TRBV19 and TRBJ2-1; TRBD2 matches at 8 bases. J gave up 5 bases and V 3 bases, and 12 bases lay outside the gene matches. Germline loops: CDR1 LNHDA, CDR2 SQIVND (reference sequence). This CDR3 has 17 residues. The CDR3 protein is CASSIGAGGRWNNEQFF. Written as DNA, the CDR3 is TGTGCCAGTAGTATTGGAGCTGGCGGGAGGTGGAACAATGAGCAGTTCTTC.

This clone was seen only once. The rearrangement joins TRBV9 to TRBJ1-1; D may be TRBD1 (5 bases). Trimming cost V 0 bases and J 4 bases, with 10 bases left between them. Germline V gene data show CDR1 as SGDLS and CDR2 as YYNGEE. CDR3 length: 14 residues. In DNA, the CDR3 is TGTGCCAGCAGCGTAGGGGGAGGGGTCACTGAAGCTTTCTTT. Amino acid sequence: CASSVGGGVTEAFF. Filled out from reference TRBV9 and TRBJ1-1, the complete variable domain reads DSGVTQTPKHLITATGQRVTLRCSPRSGDLSVYWYQQSLDQGLQFLIQYYNGEERAKGNILERFSAQQFPDLHSELNLSSLELGDSALYFCASSVGGGVTEAFFGQGTRLTVV.

This clone is a singleton in its sample. The CDR3 sequence is CASSEAPGNTIYF. The CDR3 nucleotides are TGTGCCAGCAGTGAAGCCCCAGGAAACACCATATATTTT. The J gene is TRBJ1-3, the V gene TRBV2; unclear D gene. Trimming cost V 0 bases and J 4 bases, with 4 bases left between them. Germline V lookup: CDR1 SNHLY, CDR2 FYNNEI. There are 13 residues in the CDR3.

The chain couples TRBV13 to TRBJ1-4; the D is unclear. Germline values: CDR1 PRHDT, CDR2 FYEKMQ (reference sequence). The ends were cut back, 5 bases at V and 8 bases at J, with 15 bases in the middle. This CDR3 region has 14 residues. CDR3 nucleotide sequence: TGTGCCAGCAGCCTCAATACAGCGGCGGAAAAACTGTTTTTT. Residues: CASSLNTAAEKLFF.

This chain joins TRBV15 and TRBJ2-3, with D possibly TRBD2 on 5 matching bases. The CDR3 has 15 residues. Trimming cost V 0 bases and J 2 bases, with 9 bases left between them. Germline V gene sequence: CDR1 LNHNV, CDR2 YYDKDF (reference sequence). In nucleotides, the CDR3 is TGTGCCACCAGCAGAGAGTATCGGGACACAGATACGCAGTATTTT. Translating gives CATSREYRDTDTQYF.

The chain uses TRBV2 and TRBJ2-7; tentatively, D is TRBD1 (5 bases). V was cut by 8 bases and J by 2 bases, with 13 bases left in between. The V gene's germline CDR1 is SNHLY and CDR2 FYNNEI. This CDR3 comprises 13 residues. The CDR3 nucleotides read TGTGCCAGCCAGACAGACGGAGCCTACGAGCAGTACTTC. Translation: CASQTDGAYEQYF.

Notes on this clone: One junction end does not reproduce the germline sequence, and a read error may be involved. The V call is TRBV7-9, the J call TRBJ1-2; D ambiguous. From germline, CDR1 is SEHNR and CDR2 FQNEAQ (reference sequence). This CDR3 spans 18 amino acids. The DNA of the CDR3 is TGTACCAGCAGCCGTAACTCAGTGCGAATCCAGGAGGACTATGGCTACACCTTC. This codes for CTSSRNSVRIQEDYGYTF.

CDR3 protein: CASSLRGQSRGLAADTQYF. CDR3 nucleotide sequence: TGTGCCAGCAGCTTACGGGGTCAGTCGCGGGGCCTCGCAGCAGATACGCAGTATTTT. This chain uses TRBV7-2 with TRBJ2-3, with a tentative D call TRBD2 (6 bases). Germline CDR1 and CDR2: SGHTA and FQGNSA. V was clipped by 2 bases and J by 4 bases, with 25 bases between them. The CDR3 runs 19 residues.

This chain uses TRBV9 with TRBJ2-7; D is perhaps TRBD2 (6 bases). The germline gives CDR1 SGDLS, CDR2 YYNGEE. The CDR3 runs 16 residues. V gave up 3 bases and J gave up 1 base, with 17 bases separating them. CDR3 residues: CASSAYSSVPSYEQYF. The CDR3 DNA follows: TGTGCCAGCAGCGCATATTCTAGCGTCCCATCCTACGAGCAGTACTTC.

This rearrangement joins TRBV10-3 to TRBJ2-1; no firm D call. Germline V gene sequence: CDR1 ENHRY, CDR2 SYGVKD. Trimming left V 3 bases short and J 0 bases short, with 6 bases between. This CDR3 contains 14 residues. CDR3 protein: CAISDVSSYNEQFF. The CDR3 bases are TGTGCCATCAGTGATGTGAGCTCCTACAATGAGCAGTTCTTC.

The genes are TRBV27 and TRBJ2-6, with D uncertain. Germline loops: CDR1 MNHEY, CDR2 SMNVEV (reference sequence). The CDR3 runs 14 residues. V lost 8 bases and J lost 0, with 8 bases in between. The CDR3 DNA sequence: TGTGCCAGCGGCCCTCACTCTGGGGCCAACGTCCTGACTTTC. This translates into CASGPHSGANVLTF.

This sequence joins TRBV4-1 and TRBJ2-5; unclear D gene. Matching the DNA end better, TRBJ2-7 makes the J call doubtful. Looked up from germline, CDR1 is MGHRA and CDR2 is YSYEKL. The CDR3 runs 12 residues. The CDR3 nucleotides are TGCGCCAGCAGCCAAGATCTCTACGAGCAGTACTTC. Protein sequence: CASSQDLYEQYF.

This chain joins TRBV5-8 and TRBJ2-7; possibly TRBD2 for D (5 bases). CDR1 and CDR2 (germline): SGHTS, YDEGEE. There are 13 residues in the CDR3. The V and J ends lost 4 bases and 6 bases respectively, with 14 bases between them. The CDR3 protein is CASSRFNEGEQYF. The DNA of the CDR3 is TGTGCCAGCAGCCGGTTCAATGAGGGCGAGCAGTACTTC.